What follows are 22 T cell receptor beta chains derived from one specimen sequenced in a study of blood T cell repertoires in COVID-19. Clones were sequenced by immunoSEQ multiplex PCR, and TCRdb holds only the in-frame ones, with some missing. The sample carries around 300,000 clones, about nine tenths recorded once. Sequences were obtained from peripheral blood. Receptors originate from a woman between 35 and 50 years old who had recovered from COVID-19.

This clone was recorded only once. The chain uses TRBV3-1 (or the pseudogene TRBV3-2) and TRBJ2-5; 9 nucleotides match TRBD2. In germline, CDR1 is LGHDT, CDR2 YNNKEL (reference sequence). The trim removed 1 base at V and 1 base at J, leaving 4 bases unmatched. The CDR3 length is 16 residues. The CDR3 protein is CASSQGLAASQETQYF. In DNA form, the CDR3 reads TGTGCCAGCAGCCAAGGACTAGCGGCCTCCCAAGAGACCCAGTACTTC.

This chain connects TRBV27 to TRBJ2-7; D is possibly TRBD2 (6 bases). Germline assignment: CDR1 MNHEY and CDR2 SMNVEV (reference sequence). The length of the CDR3 is 13 residues. The V and J ends lost 5 bases and 6 bases respectively, with 14 bases between them. CDR3 amino acids: CASSRQGGGEQYF. CDR3 bases: TGTGCCAGCAGTCGGCAGGGAGGTGGCGAGCAGTACTTC.

In its sample, this clone was seen a few times. The genes are TRBV27 and TRBJ2-1, with 7 bases matching TRBD1. The CDR3 spans 17 residues. Trimming removed 5 bases from V and 4 bases from J; junction bases left unmatched: 14. Germline V gene data show CDR1 as MNHEY and CDR2 as SMNVEV (reference sequence). For the CDR3, the DNA is TGTGCCAGCAGTCCCTTCTTTTTGGGGACAGCTTACAATGAGCAGTTCTTC. Its protein is CASSPFFLGTAYNEQFF.

The chain has TRBV11-3 and TRBJ2-5; 7 bases map to TRBD2. Trimming took 5 bases from V and 4 from J; bases not matched to a gene: 10. The germline gives CDR1 SGHNT, CDR2 YENEEA. The CDR3 consists of 15 residues. Written as DNA, the CDR3 is TGTGCCAGCAGCGGACGACTAGCCGAAACAGAGACCCAGTACTTC. It is translated as CASSGRLAETETQYF.

The chain uses TRBV28 and TRBJ2-7, with D possibly matching TRBD1 (5 bases). Between the trimmed V and J ends, which lost 8 bases and 2 bases, there was a span of 13 bases. Looked up from germline, CDR1 is MDHEN and CDR2 is SYDVKM. This CDR3 has 13 residues. CDR3 region: CASSVTGPYEQYF. In DNA, the CDR3 is TGTGCCAGCTCCGTCACAGGACCCTACGAGCAGTACTTC.

The chain employs TRBV11-2 and TRBJ2-7, with a tentative D call TRBD2 (6 bases). With 1 base removed from V and 7 bases from J, the gap between germline ends came to 11 bases. Looked up from germline, CDR1 is SGHAT and CDR2 is FQNNGV. This CDR3 spans 13 amino acids. DNA of the CDR3: TGTGCCAGCAGCTTAGGGCTAGCGCGAGAGCAGTACTTC. It is translated as CASSLGLAREQYF.

The chain combines TRBV18 with TRBJ1-2; 7 positions agree with TRBD1. The CDR3 is 16 amino acids. Germline lookup yields CDR1 KGHSH and CDR2 LQKENI. V lost 4 bases and J lost 7; bases outside the gene matches: 15. CDR3 sequence: CASSRTETGVISGYTF. The DNA of the CDR3 is TGTGCCAGCTCACGGACTGAAACAGGGGTAATAAGTGGCTACACCTTC.

The chain links TRBV6-5 to TRBJ1-5; 7 bases are a match to TRBD1. Germline V gene data show CDR1 as MNHEY and CDR2 as SVGAGI. This CDR3 region has 12 residues. V was clipped by 8 bases and J by 6 bases; unmatched bases: 4. In nucleotides, the CDR3 is TGTGCCAGCCGGGACAGAGGTCAGCCCCAGCATTTT. Encoded protein: CASRDRGQPQHF.

The CDR3 DNA reads as TGTGCCAGCAGCTTCCATCTAGCGGCCCCGGGTACGCAGTATTTT. Residues: CASSFHLAAPGTQYF. The rearrangement uses TRBV13 and TRBJ2-3, with 7 bases identical to TRBD2. The CDR3 is made up of 15 amino acids. The V and J ends lost 3 bases and 8 bases, in that order; junction bases with no gene match: 11. From germline, CDR1 is PRHDT and CDR2 FYEKMQ (reference sequence).

The V gene is TRBV12-3 or TRBV12-4, the J gene TRBJ1-1; tentatively, D is TRBD1 (6 bases). The length of the CDR3 is 13 residues. V lost 5 bases and J lost 6, with 13 bases in between. The CDR3 bases are TGTGCCAGCAGTCTCCGCAGGGGTTCTGAAGCTTTCTTT. Protein sequence: CASSLRRGSEAFF.

This clone was seen a single time. The CDR3 DNA follows: TGTGCCAGCAGCTTAACCGGGACTAGCGGGACCTCCTACGAGCAGTACTTC. Protein: CASSLTGTSGTSYEQYF. The V and J genes are TRBV7-9 and TRBJ2-7; 13 nucleotides line up with TRBD2. After removal of 2 bases from V and 0 bases from J, the junction contained 4 bases not matched to a gene. Germline lookup yields CDR1 SEHNR and CDR2 FQNEAQ (reference sequence). The CDR3 contains 17 residues.

This sequence joins TRBV27 and TRBJ2-1; 9 bases line up with TRBD2. The trim removed 5 bases at V and 6 bases at J, leaving 8 bases unmatched. The CDR3 is 15 residues long. Per the germline V gene, CDR1 is MNHEY and CDR2 is SMNVEV (reference sequence). The CDR3 region has the DNA TGTGCCAGCAGTCCCAAACTAGCGGGTCGCAATGAGCAGTTCTTC. Translated, it gives CASSPKLAGRNEQFF.

This chain joins TRBV6-6 and TRBJ2-3; no clear D. There are 13 residues in the CDR3. Trimming pared 9 bases from V and 6 bases from J, leaving 16 bases between. The germline CDR1 and CDR2 sequences are MNHNY and SVGAGI (reference sequence). The CDR3 DNA reads as TGTGCCAGTCTCCCGGTCCCCGGGGATACGCAGTATTTT. This translates into CASLPVPGDTQYF.

V is TRBV28 and J is TRBJ2-5, with TRBD1 matching over 7 bases. The germline V gene has CDR1 MDHEN and CDR2 SYDVKM. This CDR3 has 15 amino acids. The V and J ends lost 5 bases and 5 bases, in that order; junction bases with no gene match: 11. The CDR3 protein is CASSGGDRVGETQYF. CDR3 sequence (DNA): TGTGCCAGCAGTGGGGGTGACAGGGTCGGGGAGACCCAGTACTTC.

The chain carries TRBV4-1 and TRBJ1-4, with no clear D. Trimming removed 4 bases from V and 8 bases from J, with 14 bases in between. Germline V lookup: CDR1 MGHRA, CDR2 YSYEKL. The CDR3 consists of 14 residues. CDR3 region: CASSRTNPGEKLFF. The DNA of the CDR3 is TGCGCCAGCAGCCGGACGAATCCGGGAGAAAAACTGTTTTTT.

The CDR3 region has the DNA TGCAGCGTCCCTAAGGGAGGGCTTAGCACTGAAGCTTTCTTT. Its protein product is CSVPKGGLSTEAFF. The rearrangement joins TRBV29-1 to TRBJ1-1; no definite D call. The CDR3 sequence is 14 residues long. The germline CDR1 and CDR2 sequences are SQVTM and ANQGSEA. The V and J ends lost 6 bases and 4 bases respectively, with 18 bases between them.

The chain couples TRBV3-1 (or the pseudogene TRBV3-2) to TRBJ1-1; D may be TRBD1 (6 bases). CDR1 LGHDT and CDR2 YNNKEL come from the germline V gene (reference sequence). CDR3 length equals 14 residues. V gave up 1 base and J gave up 4 bases, with 10 bases separating them. The CDR3 here is CASSQVARGTEAFF. In nucleotides, the CDR3 is TGTGCCAGCAGCCAAGTCGCCAGGGGCACTGAAGCTTTCTTT.

V and J are TRBV20-1 and TRBJ1-5, with TRBD1 matching over 10 bases. Germline V gene sequence: CDR1 DFQATT, CDR2 SNEGSKA (reference sequence). With 6 bases clipped from V and 16 bases from J, the junction kept 9 bases outside the gene matches. The length of the CDR3 is 11 residues. The CDR3 coding sequence is TGCAGTGCCACAGGGACAGGGGCAATCCATTTT. Translating it yields CSATGTGAIHF.

This clone has only a few counts. The chain recombines TRBV19 with TRBJ1-1; D not resolved. CDR1 and CDR2 from the germline V gene are LNHDA and SQIVND (reference sequence). This CDR3 is 15 amino acids long. Trimming cost V 2 bases and J 3 bases, with 13 bases left between them. The CDR3 region has the DNA TGTGCCAGTAGTATACCGACGAGGGCGGACACTGAAGCTTTCTTT. Protein sequence: CASSIPTRADTEAFF. The whole variable domain, filled in from reference TRBV19 and TRBJ1-1, reads DGGITQSPKYLFRKEGQNVTLSCEQNLNHDAMYWYRQDPGQGLRLIYYSQIVNDFQKGDIAEGYSVSREKKESFPLTVTSAQKNPTAFYLCASSIPTRADTEAFFGQGTRLTVV.

The genes are TRBV7-2 and TRBJ1-5; D possibly corresponds to TRBD1 (6 bases). There are 14 residues in the CDR3. The V end was cut by 5 bases, the J end by 6 bases, with 14 bases between. Germline V CDR1 and CDR2: SGHTA, FQGNSA. This CDR3 is CASSKQGSGQPQHF. CDR3 DNA sequence: TGTGCCAGCAGCAAACAGGGTTCGGGTCAGCCCCAGCATTTT.

This chain connects TRBV28 to TRBJ2-7, with D possibly matching TRBD2 (5 bases). This CDR3 is built from 13 residues. V was shortened by 3 bases and J by 6 bases, with 12 bases between the two germline ends. Germline V gene sequence: CDR1 MDHEN, CDR2 SYDVKM. DNA of the CDR3: TGTGCCAGCAGTTTGAGGGCCGGGTTCGAGCAGTACTTC. Its translation: CASSLRAGFEQYF.

The CDR3 sequence is CASRLTGGHEQYF. The CDR3 DNA is TGTGCCAGCAGACTTACAGGGGGCCACGAGCAGTACTTC. The gene calls are TRBV12-3 or TRBV12-4 and TRBJ2-7; 9 bases fit TRBD1. The V segment lost 6 bases and the J segment 5 bases; nucleotides outside the gene matches: 5. This CDR3 is built from 13 residues.